The 10 T cell receptor beta chains below come from one sample, sequenced in a study of blood T cells in healthy people across ages. Combining a sample-barcoded 5' primer with a J-beta primer mix, a second PCR ran for 7 to 11 cycles. TCRdb called the 5' RACE reads again in MiXCR, with one record for every CDR3 protein. The profile shows about 1.7 million distinct CDR3 sequences, under 30% of them singletons. Source material: blood. All receptors derive from a woman between 25 and 40 years old in good health.

This clonotype was recorded a few times. The V call is TRBV11-2, the J call TRBJ2-5; 11 bases agree with TRBD2. The J call may be incorrect, as the DNA end agrees better with TRBJ2-7. The CDR3 length is 18 residues. Germline V gives CDR1 SGHAT, CDR2 FQNNGV. DNA for the CDR3: TGTGCCAGCAGCGACACTCGCAAACTTAGCGGGAGGGCCCACGAGCAGTACTTC. Its protein product is CASSDTRKLSGRAHEQYF.

The chain carries TRBV29-1 and TRBJ2-3; D is perhaps TRBD2 (6 bases). This CDR3 comprises 14 residues. The V gene lost 4 bases and the J gene lost 9 bases, with 20 bases spanning the gap. Germline-derived CDR1 and CDR2 are SQVTM and ANQGSEA. The CDR3 protein is CSVGAGYSRGTQYF. The CDR3 DNA follows: TGCAGCGTTGGTGCAGGGTACTCGCGGGGAACGCAGTATTTT.

This clonotype was seen at least ten times. The genes are TRBV5-1 and TRBJ1-6, with 9 positions matching TRBD1. Germline V CDR1 and CDR2: SGHRS, YFSETQ. The CDR3 sequence is 14 residues long. J was trimmed by 6 bases and V by 4 bases; bases with no gene match: 2. The CDR3 DNA is TGCGCCAGCAGCCGGGACAGGGTTAATTCACCCCTCCACTTT. Its protein product is CASSRDRVNSPLHF.

As regards this clonotype: Its ends do not fully match the called genes, so a read error is possible. The genes are TRBV5-1 and TRBJ2-1; TRBD1 aligns across 10 bases. Per germline, CDR1 SGHRS and CDR2 YFSETQ. The CDR3 consists of 19 residues. The CDR3 DNA reads TGCGCCAGCAGCACGGGACAGGGGCGACGGACTAGCTCCTACAATCAGCAGTTCTTC. It translates to CASSTGQGRRTSSYNQQFF.

This clonotype was detected a few times. A much larger clone is a single base away; this may be a read error. The chain employs TRBV29-1 and TRBJ2-1; 13 positions agree with TRBD2. The J call could be wrong; TRBJ2-7 is a better fit for the DNA end. This CDR3 contains 14 residues. Germline CDR1 SQVTM, CDR2 ANQGSEA. CDR3 DNA sequence: TGCAGCGTCTTGACTAGCGGGGGGTATAATGAGCAGTACTTC. Protein product: CSVLTSGGYNEQYF.

This sequence joins TRBV20-1 and TRBJ2-1, with a possible D match to TRBD2 (6 bases). Trimming shortened V by 1 base and J by 7 bases, and 11 bases separated the two germline ends. The CDR3 contains 13 residues. CDR1 is DFQATT, CDR2 SNEGSKA, per germline (reference sequence). As DNA, the CDR3 is TGCAGTGCTAGAGGCGGGGCGGGAAATGAGCAGTTCTTC. Its translation: CSARGGAGNEQFF.

The rearrangement joins TRBV21-1 to TRBJ2-4; the table's D call, TRBD2, has no DNA check behind it. TRBV21-1 is labeled a pseudogene. The CDR3 runs to 17 residues. CDR3 protein: CASSKGEREVQTDLQYF. The CDR3 region has the DNA TGTGCCAGCAGCAAAGGGGAGCGGGAGGTCCAGACAGACCTTCAGTACTTC.

This chain joins TRBV7-2 and TRBJ2-5, with D possibly TRBD1 on 6 matching bases. V lost 1 base and J 13 bases, leaving 16 bases between the germline ends. The germline CDR1 and CDR2 sequences are SGHTA and FQGNSA. The CDR3 extends over 13 amino acids. The CDR3 region is CASSLGPFQGRYF. DNA for the CDR3: TGTGCCAGCAGCTTAGGGCCATTCCAGGGGCGGTACTTC.

The chain links TRBV20-1 to TRBJ2-2; tentatively, D is TRBD2 (5 bases). The length of the CDR3 is 11 residues. Trimming stripped 5 bases from V and 10 bases from J, with 11 bases between. Looked up from germline, CDR1 is DFQATT and CDR2 is SNEGSKA (reference sequence). Here the CDR3 reads CSAGRAAELFF. The CDR3 DNA reads as TGCAGTGCTGGGCGAGCGGCGGAGCTGTTTTTT.

There are a few counts of this clonotype. The chain has TRBV20-1 and TRBJ2-3; D unresolved. The V gene's germline CDR1 is DFQATT and CDR2 SNEGSKA (reference sequence). Trimming took 1 base from V and 3 from J, leaving 8 bases between them. This CDR3 is 13 amino acids long. The CDR3 loop is CSARGVPTDTQYF. The CDR3 coding sequence is TGCAGTGCTAGAGGGGTTCCAACAGATACGCAGTATTTT.